This TCR beta chain was identified in a study of CD8+CD57+ T cells in acquired aplastic anemia. With 3 bases removed from V and 5 bases from J, the gap between germline ends came to 5 bases. CDR1 is WSHSY, CDR2 SAAADI, per germline. This CDR3 has 13 amino acids. The template for TCR beta VDJ and CDR3 sequence profiling was genomic DNA. TCRdb reprocessed the reads with MiXCR, giving one entry per CDR3 protein. Of more than 70,000 distinct CDR3 sequences detected, about three quarters appear once; the ten largest clones hold 70% to 90%. Individuals selected for sequencing had exhibited CD8+CD57+ cell expansion on flow cytometry.

The rearrangement joins TRBV10-2 to TRBJ1-6; D call uncertain. The receptor was isolated from a human donor with aplastic anemia. Sequenced material: sorted CD4+, CD8+, or CD8+CD57+ T cells (not recorded which) from PBMCs. CDR3 DNA sequence: TGCGCCAGCAGTGACAGAAATAATTCACCCCTCCACTTT. It encodes CASSDRNNSPLHF.